The 5 T cell receptor beta chains given below trace back to one sample, sequenced in a study of shared clonotypes between healthy human individuals. TCRdb keeps only in-frame clones here, not all; method: immunoSEQ multiplex PCR. Counted here are around 2.1 million clones, just over 90% occurring once; the ten biggest clones make up approximately 1.7%. Terminally differentiated effector memory CD45RA+ cells were left out of the naive CD8 fraction, which was CD45RO-negative and positively selected for CCR7. Sequencing used naive CD8+ T cells from PBMCs. The receptor source for this set is a man between 18 and 35 years old in good health. Some clones in this sample may be carry-over from other donors' samples.

CDR3 in DNA: TGTGCCAGCAGCTTACGACTAGCGGGAGATCGGTCCTACGAGCAGTACTTC. Its protein product is CASSLRLAGDRSYEQYF. This sequence joins TRBV13 and TRBJ2-7; 12 bases match TRBD2. Germline V gene lookup returns CDR1 PRHDT and CDR2 FYEKMQ (reference sequence). V shed 2 bases and J 1 base; nucleotides not matched to a gene: 6. The CDR3 spans 17 residues.

This chain links TRBV11-2 with TRBJ2-1; D gene ambiguous. Per the germline V gene, CDR1 is SGHAT and CDR2 is FQNNGV. CDR3 size: 18 residues. Trimming left V 2 bases short and J 0 bases short, with 17 bases between. This chain's CDR3 is CASSLNGLIEYSYNEQFF. CDR3 DNA: TGTGCCAGCAGCTTAAACGGTCTTATCGAATACTCCTACAATGAGCAGTTCTTC.

The genes are TRBV6-4 and TRBJ2-1, with TRBD1 as a possible D gene (6 bases). The germline CDR1 and CDR2 sequences are MRHNA and SNTAGT. V lost 5 bases and J 5 bases, leaving 10 bases between the germline ends. This CDR3 comprises 13 residues. The CDR3 coding sequence is TGTGCCAGCAGTTACAGGGAACACAATGAGCAGTTCTTC. Protein product: CASSYREHNEQFF.

CDR3 in amino acids: CASSLRRDRAGGAKNIQYF. In nucleotides, the CDR3 is TGTGCCAGCAGCCTAAGGAGGGACAGGGCCGGTGGAGCCAAAAACATTCAGTACTTC. The V and J genes are TRBV4-2 and TRBJ2-4; 9 bases map to TRBD1. The CDR3 contains 19 residues. V was clipped by 4 bases and J by 0 bases; unmatched bases: 13. Germline assignment: CDR1 LGHNA and CDR2 YNFKEQ.

The CDR3 sequence is CASVGGGPLEQYF. The CDR3 DNA reads as TGTGCCAGCGTCGGAGGGGGCCCCCTCGAGCAGTACTTC. The J gene is TRBJ2-7, the V gene TRBV6-5; tentatively, D is TRBD1 (7 bases). CDR1 is MNHEY and CDR2 is SVGAGI in the germline V gene. Trimming pared 8 bases from V and 6 bases from J, leaving 17 bases between. The CDR3 contains 13 residues.